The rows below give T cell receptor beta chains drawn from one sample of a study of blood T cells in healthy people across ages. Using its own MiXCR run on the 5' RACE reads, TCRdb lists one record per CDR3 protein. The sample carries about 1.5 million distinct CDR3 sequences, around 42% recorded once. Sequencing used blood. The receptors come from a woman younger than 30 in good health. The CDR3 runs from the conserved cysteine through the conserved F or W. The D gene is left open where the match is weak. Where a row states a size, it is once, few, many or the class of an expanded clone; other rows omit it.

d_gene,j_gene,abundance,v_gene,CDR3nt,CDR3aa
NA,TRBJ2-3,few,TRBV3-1,TGTGCCAGCAGCCCGCCCCGGGGCATTCGAGGAGATACGCAGTATTTT,CASSPPRGIRGDTQYF
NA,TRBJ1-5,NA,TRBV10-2,TGCGCCAGCTCTCTCCAGACGGATCAGCCCCAGCATTTT,CASSLQTDQPQHF
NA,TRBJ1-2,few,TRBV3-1,TGTGCCAGCAGCAATACGACAAAGGTGGATGGCTACACCTTC,CASSNTTKVDGYTF
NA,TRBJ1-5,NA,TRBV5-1,TGCGCCAGCAAACCTGTATCAGGGCCCCACCAGTCCCAGCATTTT,CASKPVSGPHQSQHF
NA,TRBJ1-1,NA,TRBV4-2,TGTGCCAGCAGCCAAGACCCCGACAGGTCGGTCACTGAAGCTTTCTTT,CASSQDPDRSVTEAFF
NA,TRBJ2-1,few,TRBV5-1,TGCACCAGCAGCTTGGGTGGCCTCTCCTACAATGAGCAGTTCTTC,CTSSLGGLSYNEQFF
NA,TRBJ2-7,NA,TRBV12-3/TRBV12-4,TGTGCCAGCAGTCTGTACAAGTACGAGCAGTACTTC,CASSLYKYEQYF
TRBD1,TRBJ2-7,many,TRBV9,TGTGCCAGCAGCGTAGGAGGGACAGCGACCTACGAGCAGTACTTC,CASSVGGTATYEQYF
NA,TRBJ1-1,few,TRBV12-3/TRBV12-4,TGTGCCAGCAGCCGATCCACCCGCTCCTCCCTCGCTTTCTTT,CASSRSTRSSLAFF
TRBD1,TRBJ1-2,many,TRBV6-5,TGTGCCAGCAGTTACCTAGCCGGGACAGGGAGGTTTTATGGCTACACCTTC,CASSYLAGTGRFYGYTF
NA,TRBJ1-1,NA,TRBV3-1,TGTGCCAGCAGCCAAGTTTTGGAGGGGTTTAGTGAAGCTTTCTTT,CASSQVLEGFSEAFF
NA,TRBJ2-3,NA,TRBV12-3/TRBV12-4,TGTGCCGGCAGGGCTGGACACAGAACAGATGCGCAGTATTTT,CAGRAGHRTDAQYF
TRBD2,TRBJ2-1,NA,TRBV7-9,TGTGCCAGCAGCTCTTCTTCCCCCTCTAGCGGGAGAGGCAATGAGCAGTTCTTC,CASSSSSPSSGRGNEQFF
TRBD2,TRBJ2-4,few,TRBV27,TGTGCCAGCAGTATTAGCGGGAGGGCCTGGGAGCAGTACTTC,CASSISGRAWEQYF
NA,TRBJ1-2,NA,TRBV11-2,TGTGCCAGCAGCTCCGGGACTGGCCCCCCTCCCGGCTATGGCTACACCTTC,CASSSGTGPPPGYGYTF
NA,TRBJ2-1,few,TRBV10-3,TGTGCCATCAGTGAGTCCCGCAGGGAGTGGGCTGAGCAGTTCTTC,CAISESRREWAEQFF
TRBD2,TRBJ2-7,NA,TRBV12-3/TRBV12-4,TGTGCCAGCAGTCGGCATGTGGTCCCAAGGGAGGGTCGTTTCTTCTCCTACGAGCAGTACTTC,CASSRHVVPREGRFFSYEQYF
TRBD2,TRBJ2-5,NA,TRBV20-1,TGCAGTGCTAGAGCCGGGCTAGCGGGGAGCCTCGTCTACAATGAGCAGTACTTC,CSARAGLAGSLVYNEQYF
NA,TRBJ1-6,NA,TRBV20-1,TGCAGTGTCTCCGCAGCGTATAATTCACCCCTCCACTTT,CSVSAAYNSPLHF
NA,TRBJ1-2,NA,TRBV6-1,TGTGCCAGCACCGCTTGGGACCACAAGGGCTACACCTTC,CASTAWDHKGYTF
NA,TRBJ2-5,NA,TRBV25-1,TGTGCCAGCAGTGATTCCAGCAGGAGCCAAGAGACCCAGTACTTC,CASSDSSRSQETQYF
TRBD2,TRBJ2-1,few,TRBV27,TGTGCCAGCAGATGGACTAGCGGGAGCCATGAGCAGTTCTTC,CASRWTSGSHEQFF
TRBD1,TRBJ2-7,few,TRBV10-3,TGTGCCATCAGTGTTCCGGGACAGGGGGGTAATAAGGACGAGCAGTACTTC,CAISVPGQGGNKDEQYF
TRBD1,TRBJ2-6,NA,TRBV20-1,TGCAGTGCTCTTCGGGACAGGGTTGCTGGGGCCAACGTCCTGACTTTC,CSALRDRVAGANVLTF
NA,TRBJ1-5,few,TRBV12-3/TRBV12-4,TGTGCCAGCAGTTTTCAGGCCCTTAGCAATCAGCCCCAGCATTTT,CASSFQALSNQPQHF
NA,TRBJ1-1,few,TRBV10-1,TGCGCCAGGGACGGAGAAGCTTTCTTT,CARDGEAFF
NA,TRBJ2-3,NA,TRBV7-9,TGTGCCAGCAGCTTAGCCCTCGGGGGCAGGAGTGCCACAGATACGCAGTATTTT,CASSLALGGRSATDTQYF
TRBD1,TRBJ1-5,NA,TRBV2,TGTGCCAGCAGGCGCCCGGGACAGGGGGGTTTTCAGCCCCAGCATTTT,CASRRPGQGGFQPQHF
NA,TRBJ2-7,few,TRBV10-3,TGTGCCATCAGGCGAACAGGACCAGAGGCCTCCTACGAGCAGTACTTC,CAIRRTGPEASYEQYF
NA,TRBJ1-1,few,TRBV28,TGTGCCAGCAGCGGGGTGACGGATCCGGAGGCTGAAGCTTTCTTT,CASSGVTDPEAEAFF
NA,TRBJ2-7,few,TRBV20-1,TGCAGTGCTAGGGAAGGGGGTTTCGGTTACGAGCAGTACTTC,CSAREGGFGYEQYF
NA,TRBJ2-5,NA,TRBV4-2,TGTGCCAGCAGCCAAACAGAACTTTCGGCGACCCAGTACTTC,CASSQTELSATQYF
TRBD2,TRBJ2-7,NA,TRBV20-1,TGCAGTGCGGGGGAGGGGCGGTCGAACGAGCAGTACTTC,CSAGEGRSNEQYF